This T cell receptor (beta chain) was captured by sequencing in a study of T-cell reconstitution after alpha-beta-depleted transplantation in children. V lost 3 bases, J lost 2 bases, and 7 bases stayed unmatched. CDR3 length: 15 residues. Germline V lookup: CDR1 SGHRS, CDR2 YFSETQ. Molecular barcoding with unique molecular identifiers was used for the TCRbeta library. From the PCR reads, TCRdb called clonotypes with MiXCR, one entry per CDR3 protein. The top ten clones hold about 4.6% of a sample with approximately 800,000 distinct CDR3 sequences, around 15% of them seen once. This clonotype was seen a handful of times.

The source is a male patient younger than 18 who had a stem cell transplant for acute lymphoblastic leukemia, so the T cells may come from the graft donor. The chain combines TRBV5-1 with TRBJ1-1; 7 nucleotides match TRBD1. The input for sequencing was PBMCs, mostly from graft donor cells, taken 360 days after TCRalphabeta/CD19-depleted stem cell transplant. The CDR3 region has the DNA TGCGCCAGCAGCTCTCAAGGACAGGCTAACACTGAAGCTTTCTTT. The encoded protein is CASSSQGQANTEAFF.